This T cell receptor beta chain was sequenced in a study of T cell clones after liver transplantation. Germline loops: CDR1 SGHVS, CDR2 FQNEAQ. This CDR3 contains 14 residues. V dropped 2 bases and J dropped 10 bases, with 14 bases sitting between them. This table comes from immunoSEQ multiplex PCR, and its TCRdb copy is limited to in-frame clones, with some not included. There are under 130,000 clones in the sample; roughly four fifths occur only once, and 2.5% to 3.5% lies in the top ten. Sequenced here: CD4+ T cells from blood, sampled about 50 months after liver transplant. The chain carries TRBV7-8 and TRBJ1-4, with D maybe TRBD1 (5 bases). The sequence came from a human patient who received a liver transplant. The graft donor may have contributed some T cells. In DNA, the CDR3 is TGTGCCAGCAGCTTACAGGGTTGGGGGAGAAAACTGTTTTTT. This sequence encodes CASSLQGWGRKLFF.